This is a list of T cell receptor beta chains from one sample in a study of blood T cell repertoires in COVID-19. The assay was immunoSEQ multiplex PCR, and TCRdb's table has in-frame clones only and misses some. The sample contains a few hundred thousand clones, approximately 88% of which appear only once. The specimen sequenced was peripheral blood. The receptors derive from a woman in her 70s with COVID-19, enrolled during active disease. Each CDR3 is given with its conserved first and last residue. Fields, in order: J gene, D gene, V gene, clone size, CDR3 DNA, CDR3 protein. The D gene is left open where the match is weak. For some rows the clone size is stated as once, few or many, or as a class when expanded; others skip it.

TRBJ2-7 | . | TRBV10-1 | . | TGCGCCAGCAGTGAGATGCCAACCGATACTAACTCCTACGAGCAGTACTTC | CASSEMPTDTNSYEQYF
TRBJ1-2 | . | TRBV29-1 | . | TGCAGCGTTGAAGGTTGGAGGGGCTATGGCTACACCTTC | CSVEGWRGYGYTF
TRBJ2-2 | TRBD2 | TRBV4-1 | . | TGCGCCAGCAGCCAAGAAACTAGCGGGAGAACCGGGGAGCTGTTTTTT | CASSQETSGRTGELFF
TRBJ1-1 | . | TRBV7-9 | . | TGTGCCAGCAGCTTAGTCCCGGACTCTGAAGCTTTCTTT | CASSLVPDSEAFF
TRBJ2-7 | TRBD2 | TRBV19 | . | TGTGCCAGTAGTATCGTGGCTAGCGGGAGCGGCGAGCAGTACTTC | CASSIVASGSGEQYF
TRBJ1-2 | TRBD1 | TRBV28 | . | TGTGCCAGCAGAGGGACAGGGGTTTACTATGGCTACACCTTC | CASRGTGVYYGYTF
TRBJ2-3 | . | TRBV6-7 | . | TGTGCCAGCAGTTACTCGATCACGCAGGGCGTTACAGATACGCAGTATTTT | CASSYSITQGVTDTQYF
TRBJ1-3 | . | TRBV19 | . | TGTGCCACCCAAGACATCTTCTCTGGAAACACCATATATTTT | CATQDIFSGNTIYF
TRBJ1-1 | . | TRBV18 | . | TGTGCCAGCTCACGAACAGCGGCCTCGGGCACTGAAGCTTTCTTT | CASSRTAASGTEAFF
TRBJ2-5 | TRBD2 | TRBV12-3/TRBV12-4 | . | TGTGCCAGCACCCTAGCGGGAGGGGAAACCCAGTACTTC | CASTLAGGETQYF
TRBJ2-7 | TRBD2 | TRBV7-9 | once | TGTGCCAGCAGCCCGCCGGTGGTAGCGGGAGTTGACTACGAGCAGTACTTC | CASSPPVVAGVDYEQYF
TRBJ2-7 | TRBD2 | TRBV18 | . | TGTGCCAGCTCACCTACTAGCGGAGGGTACGAGCAGTACTTC | CASSPTSGGYEQYF
TRBJ1-1 | . | TRBV6-5 | . | TGTGCCAGCAGTTATGAAGCGGGCACTGAAGCTTTCTTT | CASSYEAGTEAFF
TRBJ1-2 | . | TRBV11-3 | . | TGTGCCAGCAGCTTAGGAGGTGGCTACACCTTC | CASSLGGGYTF
TRBJ1-3 | . | TRBV5-6 | . | TGTGCCAGCAGGAAGGTGGAGTCTCACACCATATATTTT | CASRKVESHTIYF
TRBJ2-5 | TRBD2 | TRBV30 | . | TGTGCCTGGAGTGGGACTAGCGGGAGACCTGCGGAGACCCAGTACTTC | CAWSGTSGRPAETQYF
TRBJ2-7 | . | TRBV6-1 | . | TGTGCCAGCAGTGAGTCACTTAAGCGCGAGCAGTACTTC | CASSESLKREQYF
TRBJ2-3 | . | TRBV24-1 | . | TGTGCCACCAGATGGGCCCTGAACACAGATACGCAGTATTTT | CATRWALNTDTQYF
TRBJ2-6 | . | TRBV27 | . | TGTGCCAGCAGGGCCCCAGCGACTGGGGCCAACGTCCTGACTTTC | CASRAPATGANVLTF
TRBJ1-3 | TRBD1 | TRBV4-1 | . | TGCGCCAGCAGCCAAGATCGTATCGGGACAGCAATCTCTGGAAACACCATATATTTT | CASSQDRIGTAISGNTIYF
TRBJ2-7 | . | TRBV5-1 | once | TGCGCCAGCAGCTCTGGACACCCGATAACGTACGAGCAGTACTTC | CASSSGHPITYEQYF
TRBJ2-1 | . | TRBV28 | few | TGTGCCAGCACGGCTAGCAATGAGCAGTTCTTC | CASTASNEQFF
TRBJ2-7 | . | TRBV28 | few | TGTGCCAGCAACACCCTACAGGGACGGTGGAGGTACGAGCAGTACTTC | CASNTLQGRWRYEQYF
TRBJ2-2 | TRBD2 | TRBV28 | many | TGTGCCACCATTCGTAGCGGGAGGAACACCGGGGAGCTGTTTTTT | CATIRSGRNTGELFF
TRBJ2-3 | TRBD2 | TRBV29-1 | . | TGCAGCGTTGTAGGGTCTAGCGGGATAATAGATACGCAGTATTTT | CSVVGSSGIIDTQYF
TRBJ2-5 | TRBD2 | TRBV20-1 | . | TGCAGCTGCGGGAGGCAAGAGACCCAGTACTTC | CSCGRQETQYF
TRBJ1-3 | . | TRBV10-3 | . | TGTGCCATCAGTGAGTACTCGCAGGTGTCTGGAAACACCATATATTTT | CAISEYSQVSGNTIYF
TRBJ2-7 | . | TRBV19 | . | TGTGCCAGTAGTTTAACCCGCGGACACTACGAGCAGTACTTC | CASSLTRGHYEQYF
TRBJ1-4 | . | TRBV19 | once | TGTGCCAGTAGTACCAGAGGGCTTGAAGCTTCTAATGAAAAACTGTTTTTT | CASSTRGLEASNEKLFF
TRBJ1-5 | TRBD1 | TRBV6-2/TRBV6-3 | . | TGTGCCAGCAGTTACATGACCCGGACAGGGGGGGATCAGCCCCAGCATTTT | CASSYMTRTGGDQPQHF
TRBJ2-2 | TRBD2 | TRBV19 | . | TGTGCCAGTACCCCAGCGCAGGGAGGGAATTTTCTCGGGGAGCTGTTTTTT | CASTPAQGGNFLGELFF
TRBJ2-6 | TRBD1 | TRBV28 | . | TGTGCCAGCAGTTTCTGGGACAGGGGATTCGGGGCCAACGTCCTGACTTTC | CASSFWDRGFGANVLTF
TRBJ1-2 | . | TRBV9 | . | TGTGCCAGCAGCGCCGGCCTGACTACTAACTATGGCTACACCTTC | CASSAGLTTNYGYTF
TRBJ1-2 | TRBD1 | TRBV5-1 | once | TGCGCCAGCAGCTTGGACGGACAGGCGAACTATGGCTACACCTTC | CASSLDGQANYGYTF
TRBJ2-1 | TRBD2 | TRBV6-5 | . | TGTGCCAGCAGTTACGGGACTAGCAATGAGCAGTTCTTC | CASSYGTSNEQFF
TRBJ1-4 | . | TRBV6-2/TRBV6-3 | . | TGTGCCAGCAGTTACTTCAGGGGTGAAAAACTGTTTTTT | CASSYFRGEKLFF
TRBJ1-1 | TRBD1 | TRBV28 | . | TGTGCCAGCAGATACAGGACAGGGAATACTGAAGCTTTCTTT | CASRYRTGNTEAFF
TRBJ2-2 | TRBD2 | TRBV27 | . | TGTGCCAGCAGTTTTGACCTAGCGGGACACGGGGAGCTGTTTTTT | CASSFDLAGHGELFF
TRBJ1-1 | . | TRBV6-6 | . | TGTGCCAGCAGGACAGCCCAGAACACTGAAGCTTTCTTT | CASRTAQNTEAFF
TRBJ1-1 | . | TRBV5-1 | . | TGCGCCAGCAGCTTACAGGGAGCGAACACTGAAGCTTTCTTT | CASSLQGANTEAFF
TRBJ2-3 | . | TRBV18 | . | TGTGCCAGCTCAGCAGGCCCGAGCACAGATACGCAGTATTTT | CASSAGPSTDTQYF
TRBJ2-7 | TRBD1 | TRBV15 | . | TGTGCCACCAGCTGGGGACAGGGCCCCTACGAGCAGTACTTC | CATSWGQGPYEQYF
TRBJ1-1 | TRBD1 | TRBV7-2 | . | TGTGCCAGCAGCCTCCGGACAGGGGTGAACACTGAAGCTTTCTTT | CASSLRTGVNTEAFF
TRBJ2-1 | TRBD2 | TRBV19 | . | TGTGCCAGTAGTATCGCCTTGGGACTAGCGGAAAACAATGAGCAGTTCTTC | CASSIALGLAENNEQFF
TRBJ2-5 | TRBD2 | TRBV5-1 | . | TGCCGGGGACCTAGCGGGAGCTGGGAGACCCAGTACTTC | CRGPSGSWETQYF
TRBJ1-5 | . | TRBV18 | few | TGTGCCAGCTCACCACAGCCGGGCAATCAGCCCCAGCATTTT | CASSPQPGNQPQHF
TRBJ2-7 | TRBD2 | TRBV9 | . | TGTGCCAGCAGCCTCTCGGGGGAGGGATGGGACGAGCAGTACTTC | CASSLSGEGWDEQYF
TRBJ2-2 | TRBD2 | TRBV6-5 | . | TGTGCCAGCAGAGAGGGACTAGCGGGAGGCGGGGAGCTGTTTTTT | CASREGLAGGGELFF
TRBJ1-1 | . | TRBV28 | . | TGTGCCAGCAGTCTGGTCGGGGGGCGCACTGAAGCTTTCTTT | CASSLVGGRTEAFF
TRBJ1-5 | . | TRBV11-2 | . | TGTGCCAGCAGCCCCACTTCGGACCCGGGACAGCCCCAGCATTTT | CASSPTSDPGQPQHF
TRBJ2-4 | TRBD1 | TRBV6-5 | . | TGTGCCAGCAGTTACTCAGGGGACAGTCAAAACATTCAGTACTTC | CASSYSGDSQNIQYF
TRBJ1-1 | TRBD1 | TRBV11-3 | . | TGTGCCAGCAGCATTCTGACAGGGGGCACTGAAGCTTTCTTT | CASSILTGGTEAFF
TRBJ2-7 | TRBD2 | TRBV9 | . | TGTGCCAGCAGCGTAGAGACTAGCGGCTACGAGCAGTACTTC | CASSVETSGYEQYF
TRBJ1-2 | . | TRBV7-8 | . | TGTGCCAGCAGCTTAGATAGGTTCCCCAAGGGCAGGGCTTATAGGTTCCTTGGCTACACCTTC | CASSLDRFPKGRAYRFLGYTF
TRBJ1-1 | TRBD1 | TRBV7-8 | . | TGTGCCAGCAGATCCGGACAGGCCTACACTGAAGCTTTCTTT | CASRSGQAYTEAFF
TRBJ2-3 | TRBD2 | TRBV4-1 | . | TGCGCCAGCAGCCAACTAGCGGGAGGGTTCACAGATACGCAGTATTTT | CASSQLAGGFTDTQYF
TRBJ1-6 | . | TRBV3-1/TRBV3-2 | . | TGTGCCAGCAGCCAAACGGGGGATTCACCCCTCCACTTT | CASSQTGDSPLHF
TRBJ1-1 | . | TRBV3-1/TRBV3-2 | . | TGTGCCAGCAGCCAAGATCGAGGTCAGGGCTCGAACACTGAAGCTTTCTTT | CASSQDRGQGSNTEAFF
TRBJ2-1 | . | TRBV5-1 | . | TGCGCCAGCAATCCAGAATTACCCCCCAATGAGCAGTTCTTC | CASNPELPPNEQFF